Given below is one T cell receptor beta chain in context. The target antigen is unknown. The source of the sample is a study of cytomegalovirus exposure and HLA in healthy donors. Study in general: Most genotyped donors, around 78% of fewer than 400, had Caucasian-associated genetic ancestry.

Overall study findings and caveats: There were 150 or so TCR beta chains listed as cytomegalovirus-associated. A later analysis revealed that TCR association rates differed between HLA loci, peaking at DRB1 and bottoming out at HLA-C.

The donors were healthy bone marrow donors. The PCR made use of 60 Vbeta and 13 Jbeta primers. TCRdb keeps only in-frame clones here, not all; method: immunoSEQ multiplex PCR. The top ten hold 3% to 4.5% of the sample, which has about 130,000 clones, 72% seen once. This sequence was found in a man younger than 40 in good health and CMV-seronegative. Sequences were obtained from PBMCs.

CDR3 amino acids: CASSSNNREWTEAFF. The CDR3 DNA reads as TGCGCCAGCAGCTCTAACAACAGGGAATGGACTGAAGCTTTCTTT. J is TRBJ1-1 and V is TRBV5-1; TRBD1 is a possible D gene (6 bases). Trimming removed 3 bases at V and 5 bases at J, with 17 bases between. CDR3 size: 15 residues. Germline V lookup: CDR1 SGHRS, CDR2 YFSETQ.